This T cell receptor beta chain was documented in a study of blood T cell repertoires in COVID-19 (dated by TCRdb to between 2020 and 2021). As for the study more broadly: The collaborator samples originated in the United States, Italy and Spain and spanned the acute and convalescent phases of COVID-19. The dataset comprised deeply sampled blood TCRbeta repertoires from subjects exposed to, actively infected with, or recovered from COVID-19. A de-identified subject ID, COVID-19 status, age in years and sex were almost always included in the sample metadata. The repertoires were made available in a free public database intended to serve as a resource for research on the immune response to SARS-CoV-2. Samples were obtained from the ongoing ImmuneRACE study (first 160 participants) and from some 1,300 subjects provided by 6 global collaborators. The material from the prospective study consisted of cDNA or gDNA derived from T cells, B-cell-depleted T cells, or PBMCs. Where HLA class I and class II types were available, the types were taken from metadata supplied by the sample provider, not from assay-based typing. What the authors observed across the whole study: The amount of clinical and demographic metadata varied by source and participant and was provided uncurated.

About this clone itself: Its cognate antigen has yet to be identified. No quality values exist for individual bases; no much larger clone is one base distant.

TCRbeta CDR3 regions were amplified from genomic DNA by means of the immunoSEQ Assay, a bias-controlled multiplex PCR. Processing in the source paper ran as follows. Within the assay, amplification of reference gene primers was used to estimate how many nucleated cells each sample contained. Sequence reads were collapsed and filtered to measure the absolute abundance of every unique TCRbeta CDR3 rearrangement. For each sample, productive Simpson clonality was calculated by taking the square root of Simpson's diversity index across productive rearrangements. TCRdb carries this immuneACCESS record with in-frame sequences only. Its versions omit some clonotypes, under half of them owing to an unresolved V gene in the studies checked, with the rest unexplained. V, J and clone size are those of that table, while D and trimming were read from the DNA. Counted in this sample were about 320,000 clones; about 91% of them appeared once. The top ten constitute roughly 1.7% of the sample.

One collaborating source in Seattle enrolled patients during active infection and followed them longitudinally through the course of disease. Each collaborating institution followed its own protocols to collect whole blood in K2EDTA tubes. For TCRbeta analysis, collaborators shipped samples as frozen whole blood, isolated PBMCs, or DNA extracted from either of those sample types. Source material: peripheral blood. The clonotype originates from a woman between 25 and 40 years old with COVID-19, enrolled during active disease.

DNA sequence: TGTGCCAGCAGCCCAGGCAATGAGCAGTTCTTC. It is translated as CASSPGNEQFF. The chain was built from TRBV5-5 and TRBJ2-1; the D gene identity is not certain. From cysteine to phenylalanine, the CDR3 is 11 amino acids long. Just the 33-base CDR3 DNA is kept, in frame starting at base 1. V and J are truncated by 4 bases and 6 bases respectively, leaving an intervening sequence of 5 bases. The germline V gene (reference sequence) specifies SGHKS as CDR1 and YYEKEE as CDR2.